This TCR beta chain was obtained from a study of memory CD4+ T cells and cytomegalovirus serostatus (dated by TCRdb to about 2019). At the level of the whole study: The cohort comprised 33 healthy Belgian adults, 9 CMV seropositive and 24 CMV seronegative. To replicate a published TCR-based CMV serostatus classifier, the researchers sequenced the CD4+ memory TCRbeta repertoires of a Belgian cohort whose cytomegalovirus serostatus was known. Overall study outcomes, separate from this receptor: For predicting CMV serostatus, the median bootstrapped AUC was approximately 0.95 using the original framework and roughly 0.92 using a US-trained random forest. Only CD4+CD45RO+ memory cells were sequenced, in contrast to the original study, which included naive and memory CD4+ and CD8+ populations. Of roughly 170 previously reported CMV-associated TCRbeta sequences, 55 to 75 appeared in the CD4+ memory repertoires, each in one to five individuals. The results were read as suggesting that the CMV-associated TCR signature is, for the most part, present in the CD4+ memory repertoire. A median bootstrapped AUC of around 0.94 with a 95% CI of 0.76-1.00 was achieved on the Belgian cohort by the original-framework classifier.

This clone was seen more than once but under ten times. Its specific antigen is unknown. No clone much larger than this one lies a single base away; base qualities are absent. The junction shows trimming of 1 base on V and 1 base on J, plus 11 bases between the germline ends. CDR3 length: 16 amino acids, cysteine to phenylalanine. Only the CDR3 part of the read is kept: 48 bases, read in frame from the first base. Via the germline V gene (reference sequence), CDR1 is SGHKS and CDR2 YYEKEE. Single viable CD3+CD4+CD8-CD45RO+ cells were sorted as memory CD4+ T cells on a FACSAria II. CMV serostatus was determined with a Roche Elecsys assay detecting serum IgG against CMV pp150, pp28, p38 and p52. After the samples were thawed, total CD4+ T cells were enriched through positive selection using CD4 magnetic microbeads. The samples came from a different study that was designed specifically to examine the CD4+ T cell memory repertoire. Following standard operating procedures, peripheral blood mononuclear cells were isolated and cryopreserved, while serum was kept at -80 degrees C. The staining used CD3-PerCP (BW264/56), CD4-APC (RPA-T4), CD45RO-PE (UCHT1) and CD8-Pacific Orange (3B5) antibodies, and Sytox blue was used to exclude non-viable cells.

Genomic DNA was extracted from sorted cells with the Quick-DNA Microprep Kit. Amplification of TCRbeta DNA was done with the immunoSEQ hsTCRbeta kit, following the protocol from the manufacturer. An Illumina MiSeq instrument was used to sequence the TCRbeta libraries. In the original analysis: Removing out-of-frame sequences left some 2.4 million distinct TCRbeta sequences, an average of roughly 67,000 per individual. Each individual was scored by the count of 150 to 200 previously reported CMV-associated TCRbeta sequences and the total productive distinct TCRbeta count. A beta-binomial model was reimplemented in Python, and scikit-learn random forests with default parameters were trained on data from the US cohort. Classifier performance on the Belgian cohort was summarized as median AUC with percentile confidence intervals over 10,000 bootstrap iterations. What TCRdb holds here is the immuneACCESS table cut down to in-frame rearrangements. Part of the clones is not present; checked against another copy, under half of the missing clones reflect an unresolved V gene, and the others are unexplained. The V and J calls and clone size are taken from that table; D and trimming were inferred from the DNA. The sample data list over 60,000 clones, and over 60% of these were observed just once. The ten largest account for nearly 0.9% of the sample.

Sequencing was done on a sample of memory CD4+ T cells from blood. The TCR sequence derives from an adult in good health and CMV-seronegative. This sequence uses TRBV5-5 and TRBJ2-2, with the D gene tentatively TRBD1 or TRBD2, based on 5 matching bases in each. The DNA sequence is TGTGCCAGCAGCTTGAGGGTGGGGGTGAACACCGGGGAGCTGTTTTTT. Translated, it gives CASSLRVGVNTGELFF.